The sequence of this T cell receptor beta chain was determined in a study of T cells expressing NK-cell markers. The wider study: It was from sorted CD3+CD56+NKG2C+, CD3+CD56+NKG2C- and CD3+CD56-NKG2C+ T cells that TCR beta repertoires came.

Reanalyzing the 5' RACE reads, TCRdb keeps one entry per CDR3 protein, without DNA. The listing contains a few hundred thousand distinct CDR3 sequences. This CDR3 comprises 16 residues. CDR1 is MNHNS, CDR2 SASEGT, per germline. This receptor was obtained from a man between 18 and 29 years old in good health. This chain joins TRBV6-1 and TRBJ2-3; absent DNA, TCRdb's TRBD1 call cannot be checked. Sample: blood T cells: a sorted CD56 or NKG2C T cell subset, CD4+ or CD8+ T cells, or bulk PBMC T cells (not recorded which). CDR3 sequence reads: CASRETGPIGTDTQYF.